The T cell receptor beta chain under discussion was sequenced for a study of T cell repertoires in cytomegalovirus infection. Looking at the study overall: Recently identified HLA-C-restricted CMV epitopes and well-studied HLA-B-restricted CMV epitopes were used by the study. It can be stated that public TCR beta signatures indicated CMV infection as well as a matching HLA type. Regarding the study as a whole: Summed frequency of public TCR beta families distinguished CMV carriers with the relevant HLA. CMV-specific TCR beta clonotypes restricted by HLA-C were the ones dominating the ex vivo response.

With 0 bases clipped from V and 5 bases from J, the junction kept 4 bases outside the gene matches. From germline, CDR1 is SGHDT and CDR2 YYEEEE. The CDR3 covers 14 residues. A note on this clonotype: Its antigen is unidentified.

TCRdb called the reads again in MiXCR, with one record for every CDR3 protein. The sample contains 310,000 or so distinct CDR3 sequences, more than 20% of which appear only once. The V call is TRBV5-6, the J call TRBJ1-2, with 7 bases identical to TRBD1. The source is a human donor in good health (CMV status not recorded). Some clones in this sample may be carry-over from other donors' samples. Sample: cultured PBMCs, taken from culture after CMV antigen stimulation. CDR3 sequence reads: CASSLGGQSYGYTF. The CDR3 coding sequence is TGTGCCAGCAGCTTGGGGGGACAGTCTTATGGCTACACCTTC.